This TCR beta chain was found in a study of CD8+CD57+ T cells in acquired aplastic anemia. It was genomic DNA that served as the template for profiling TCR beta VDJ and CDR3. TCRdb passed the reads through MiXCR, listing each CDR3 protein once. This table holds 200,000 to 250,000 distinct CDR3 sequences, about 59% found once. The TCR comes from a human donor in good health. Sequencing was performed on sorted CD4+, CD8+, or CD8+CD57+ T cells (not recorded which) from PBMCs.

In nucleotides, the CDR3 is TGTGCCAGCAGCATCCGGGGCCTGACTGAGCATTTT. This gives the protein CASSIRGLTEHF. The chain carries TRBV7-9 and TRBJ1-5, with D perhaps TRBD1 (5 bases). This CDR3 region has 12 residues. V lost 5 bases, J lost 14 bases, and 16 bases lay in between. CDR1 and CDR2 (germline): SEHNR, FQNEAQ (reference sequence).